This TCR beta chain was sequenced for a study of identical twins. TCRdb passed the 5' RACE reads through MiXCR, listing each CDR3 protein once. The sample includes 200,000 to 250,000 distinct CDR3 sequences, 6.5% to 8.5% of them seen just once. Trimming took 4 bases from V and 0 from J, leaving 9 bases between them. Germline CDR1 reads SGHTA; CDR2 reads FQGNSA. CDR3 length: 14 residues. These data are also associated with another study on yellow fever vaccine responses in identical twins.

The source is a woman aged 18 to 35 in good health. Material: memory (CD45RO+) T cells sorted from blood. The chain combines TRBV7-2 with TRBJ1-1; TRBD1 is a possible D gene (5 bases). CDR3 DNA: TGTGCCAGCAGCTCAGGGAATATGAACACTGAAGCTTTCTTT. Translated: CASSSGNMNTEAFF. The entire variable domain, with the rest obtained from reference TRBV7-2 and TRBJ1-1, is as follows: GAGVSQSPSNKVTEKGKDVELRCDPISGHTALYWYRQSLGQGLEFLIYFQGNSAPDKSGLPSDRFSAERTGGSVSTLTIQRTQQEDSAVYLCASSSGNMNTEAFFGQGTRLTVV.